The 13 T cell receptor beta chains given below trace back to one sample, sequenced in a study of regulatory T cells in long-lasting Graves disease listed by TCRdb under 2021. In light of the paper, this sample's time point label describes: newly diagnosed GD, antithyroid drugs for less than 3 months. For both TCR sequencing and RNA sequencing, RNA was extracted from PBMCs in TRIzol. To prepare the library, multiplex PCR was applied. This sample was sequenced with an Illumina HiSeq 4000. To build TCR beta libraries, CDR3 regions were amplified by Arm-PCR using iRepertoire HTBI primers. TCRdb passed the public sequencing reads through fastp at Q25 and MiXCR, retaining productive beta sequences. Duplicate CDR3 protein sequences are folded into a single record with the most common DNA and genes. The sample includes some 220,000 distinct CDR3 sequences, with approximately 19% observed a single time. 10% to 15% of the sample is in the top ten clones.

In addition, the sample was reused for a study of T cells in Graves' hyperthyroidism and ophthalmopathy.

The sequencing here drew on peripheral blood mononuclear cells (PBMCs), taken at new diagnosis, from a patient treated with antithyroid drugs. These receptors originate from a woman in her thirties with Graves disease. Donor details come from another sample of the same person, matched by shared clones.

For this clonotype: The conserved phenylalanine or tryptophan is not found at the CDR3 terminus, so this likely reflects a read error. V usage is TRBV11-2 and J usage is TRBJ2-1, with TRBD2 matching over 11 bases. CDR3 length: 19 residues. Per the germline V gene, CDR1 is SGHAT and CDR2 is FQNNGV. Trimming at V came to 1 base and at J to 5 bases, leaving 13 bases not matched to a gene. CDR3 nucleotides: TGTGCCAGCAGCTTAGGGAGTCTAGCGGGAGGATCAAAAGACAATGAGCAGTTCCTC. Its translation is CASSLGSLAGGSKDNEQFL.

The CDR3 sequence: CANPGARMNTEAFF. In DNA form, the CDR3 reads TGTGCCAACCCAGGAGCCAGAATGAACACTGAAGCTTTCTTT. The genes are TRBV2 and TRBJ1-1; no clear D. V was pared by 10 bases and J by 0 bases, with 15 bases between. The V gene's germline CDR1 is SNHLY and CDR2 FYNNEI. CDR3 length: 14 amino acids.

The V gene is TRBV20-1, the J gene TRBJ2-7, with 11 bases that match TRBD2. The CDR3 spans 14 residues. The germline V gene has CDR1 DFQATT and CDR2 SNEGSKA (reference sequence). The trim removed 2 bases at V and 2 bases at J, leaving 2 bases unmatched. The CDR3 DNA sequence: TGCAGTGCTAGAATTAGCGGGGGGGCCTACGAGCAGTACTTC. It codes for CSARISGGAYEQYF.

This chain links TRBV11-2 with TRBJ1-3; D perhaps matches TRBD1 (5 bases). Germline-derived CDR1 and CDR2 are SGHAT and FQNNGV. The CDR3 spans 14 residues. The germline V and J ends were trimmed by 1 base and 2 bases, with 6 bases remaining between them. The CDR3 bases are TGTGCCAGCAGCTTAGCCAGGGCTGGAAACACCATATATTTT. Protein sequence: CASSLARAGNTIYF. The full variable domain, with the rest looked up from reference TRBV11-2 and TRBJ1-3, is EAGVAQSPRYKIIEKRQSVAFWCNPISGHATLYWYQQILGQGPKLLIQFQNNGVVDDSQLPKDRFSAERLKGVDSTLKIQPAKLEDSAVYLCASSLARAGNTIYFGEGSWLTVV.

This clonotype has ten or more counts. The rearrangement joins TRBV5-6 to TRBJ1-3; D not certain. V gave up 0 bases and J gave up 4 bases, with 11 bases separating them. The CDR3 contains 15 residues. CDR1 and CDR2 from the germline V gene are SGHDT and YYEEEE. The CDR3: CASSLGFTSGNTIYF. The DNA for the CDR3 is TGTGCCAGCAGCTTGGGCTTTACATCGGGAAACACCATATATTTT.

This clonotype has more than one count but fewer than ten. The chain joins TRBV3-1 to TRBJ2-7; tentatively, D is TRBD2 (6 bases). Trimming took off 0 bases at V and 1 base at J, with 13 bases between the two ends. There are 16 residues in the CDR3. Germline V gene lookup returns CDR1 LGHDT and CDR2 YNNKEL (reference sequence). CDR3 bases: TGTGCCAGCAGCCAAGAGGTTAGCGGTCGGTCCTACGAGCAGTACTTC. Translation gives CASSQEVSGRSYEQYF.

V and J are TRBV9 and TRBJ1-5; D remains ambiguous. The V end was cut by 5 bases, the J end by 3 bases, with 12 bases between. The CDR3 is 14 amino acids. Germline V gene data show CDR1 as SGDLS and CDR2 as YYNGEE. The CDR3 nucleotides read TGTGCCAGCAGTGCGGTAGGGAACAATCAGCCCCAGCATTTT. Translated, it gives CASSAVGNNQPQHF.

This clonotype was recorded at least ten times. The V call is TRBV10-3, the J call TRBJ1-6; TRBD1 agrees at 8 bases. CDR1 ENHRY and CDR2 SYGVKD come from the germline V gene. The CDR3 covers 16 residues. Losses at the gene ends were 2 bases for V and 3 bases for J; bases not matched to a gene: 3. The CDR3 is CAISEQGQDYNSPLHF. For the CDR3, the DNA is TGTGCCATCAGTGAGCAGGGACAGGACTATAATTCACCCCTCCACTTT.

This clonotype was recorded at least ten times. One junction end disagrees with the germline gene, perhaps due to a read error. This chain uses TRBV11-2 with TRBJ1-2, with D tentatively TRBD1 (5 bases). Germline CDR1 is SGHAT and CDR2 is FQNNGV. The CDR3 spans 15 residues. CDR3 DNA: TGCGCCAGCAGCCAAGATCTAAGGCAGGGTAACGGCTACACCTTC. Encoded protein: CASSQDLRQGNGYTF.

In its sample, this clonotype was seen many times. The CDR3 is CASTKLTGQGGHTIYF. As DNA, the CDR3 is TGCGCCAGCACCAAACTCACAGGACAGGGCGGACACACCATATATTTT. This sequence joins TRBV4-1 and TRBJ1-3, with 8 bases aligning to TRBD1. CDR3 length: 16 amino acids. The germline V gene has CDR1 MGHRA and CDR2 YSYEKL. Unmatched junction bases numbered 16, after V lost 7 bases and J lost 8 bases.

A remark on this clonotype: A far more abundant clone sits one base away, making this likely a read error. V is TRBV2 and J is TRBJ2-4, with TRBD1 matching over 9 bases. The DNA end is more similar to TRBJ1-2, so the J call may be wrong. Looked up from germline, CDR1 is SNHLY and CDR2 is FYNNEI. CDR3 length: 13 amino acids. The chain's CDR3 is CVNTGQGGDGYTF. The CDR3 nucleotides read TGTGTCAATACGGGACAGGGAGGGGACGGCTACACCTTC.

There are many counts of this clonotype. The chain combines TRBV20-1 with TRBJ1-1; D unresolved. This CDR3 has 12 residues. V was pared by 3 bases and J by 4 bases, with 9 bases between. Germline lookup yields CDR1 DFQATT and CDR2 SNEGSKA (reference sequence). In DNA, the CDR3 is TGCAGTGCTAGGCCACGGAGCACTGAAGCTTTCTTT. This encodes CSARPRSTEAFF.

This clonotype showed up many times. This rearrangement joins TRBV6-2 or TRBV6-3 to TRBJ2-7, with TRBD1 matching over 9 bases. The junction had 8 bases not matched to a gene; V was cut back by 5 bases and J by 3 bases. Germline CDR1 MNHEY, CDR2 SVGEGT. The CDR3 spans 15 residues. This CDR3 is CASSDNRGQSYEQYF. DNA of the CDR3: TGTGCCAGCAGTGATAACAGGGGGCAAAGCTACGAGCAGTACTTC.